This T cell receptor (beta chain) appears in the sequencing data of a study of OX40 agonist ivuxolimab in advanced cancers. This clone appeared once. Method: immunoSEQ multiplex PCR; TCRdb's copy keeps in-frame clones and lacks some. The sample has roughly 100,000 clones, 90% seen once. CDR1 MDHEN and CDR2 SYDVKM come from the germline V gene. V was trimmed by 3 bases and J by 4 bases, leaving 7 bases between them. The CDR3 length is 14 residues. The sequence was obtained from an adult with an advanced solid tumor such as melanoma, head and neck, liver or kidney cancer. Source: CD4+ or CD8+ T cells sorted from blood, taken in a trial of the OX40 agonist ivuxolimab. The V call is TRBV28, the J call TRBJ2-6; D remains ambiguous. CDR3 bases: TGTGCCAGCAGTTTCCCAGCCGGGGCCAACGTCCTGACTTTC. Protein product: CASSFPAGANVLTF. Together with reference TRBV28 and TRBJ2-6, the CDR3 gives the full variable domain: DVKVTQSSRYLVKRTGEKVFLECVQDMDHENMFWYRQDPGLGLRLIYFSYDVKMKEKGDIPEGYSVSREKKERFSLILESASTNQTSMYLCASSFPAGANVLTFGAGSRLTVL.